These T cell receptor beta chains were read from a single sample in a study of early T cells in non-severe SARS-CoV-2 infection. TCRdb reprocessed the 5' RACE reads via MiXCR and lists one record per CDR3 protein. Of nearly 45,000 distinct CDR3 sequences detected, around a tenth appear once; the ten largest clones hold 20% to 25%. Sequences were obtained from whole blood. Receptors were obtained from an adult who was a healthcare worker with PCR-confirmed SARS-CoV-2 infection or an uninfected control (not recorded which). Each CDR3 is given with its conserved first and last residue. Fields, in order: V gene, clone size, J gene, CDR3 protein. Size tells how often a clone was seen (once, few, many) or the class of an expanded clone, and some rows leave it out.

TRBV28,many,TRBJ1-5,CASGTQGQGMVQPQHF
TRBV12-3/TRBV12-4,.,TRBJ1-3,CASSYDPSGNTIYF
TRBV5-6,.,TRBJ2-2,CASSLYRGTMNTGELFF
TRBV29-1,many,TRBJ2-1,CSVRTSRNEQFF
TRBV4-2,few,TRBJ1-2,CASSHETGADYGYTF
TRBV7-9,many,TRBJ2-3,CASSQGLAPSTDTQYF
TRBV10-3,many,TRBJ1-3,CAIRPGDSSGNTIYF
TRBV29-1,many,TRBJ2-5,CSVGGGSRETQYF
TRBV29-1,.,TRBJ1-2,CSVDTGNYGYTF
TRBV6-1,.,TRBJ1-1,CASSGYTEAFF
TRBV24-1,.,TRBJ2-2,CATDSPNTGELFF
TRBV7-9,few,TRBJ2-1,CASSYGAYNEQFF
TRBV5-6,.,TRBJ2-7,CVSSGIRDWRGFEQYF
TRBV15,few,TRBJ1-1,CATSYGAMNTEAFF
TRBV11-2,many,TRBJ2-6,CASRRFSGANVLTF
TRBV28,many,TRBJ2-7,CASSSGTLSSYEQYF
TRBV20-1,.,TRBJ1-1,CSARVPTGQGSTEAFF
TRBV27,many,TRBJ2-7,CASSLMAGGVPTYEQYF
TRBV28,few,TRBJ2-1,CASQSQDNEQFF
TRBV28,many,TRBJ2-2,CASSSRTGTGELFF
TRBV15,many,TRBJ2-7,CATSGLPGTSGSYEQYF
TRBV28,.,TRBJ2-5,CATCPRMETQYF
TRBV20-1,.,TRBJ2-2,CSAQGPHNGELFF
TRBV7-9,.,TRBJ1-2,CASSPGQGVVYGYTF
TRBV28,.,TRBJ1-1,CASSLFGVAGTEAFF
TRBV12-2,many,TRBJ2-1,CASRQDRVSYNEQFF
TRBV6-2/TRBV6-3,many,TRBJ2-7,CASSWTSNSYEQYF
TRBV4-2,many,TRBJ2-2,CASSPPTDTGELFF
TRBV19,few,TRBJ2-1,CASSPRLAGNNEQFF
TRBV4-1,.,TRBJ1-2,CASSPGGTYYGYTF
TRBV5-6,many,TRBJ2-4,CASSPALDDIQYF
TRBV20-1,few,TRBJ2-5,CSARESRPSGQGETQYF
TRBV4-1,many,TRBJ2-2,CASSQEASGGTGELFF
TRBV9,.,TRBJ1-1,CASGPRGVDTEAFF
TRBV4-2,many,TRBJ2-2,CASSQDRTPNTGELFF
TRBV7-6,.,TRBJ2-3,CASSLRPTGTSTDTQYF
TRBV6-2/TRBV6-3,many,TRBJ2-1,CASSQTSGRALREQFF
TRBV6-2/TRBV6-3,once,TRBJ1-2,CAIGYRTANGYTF
TRBV12-3/TRBV12-4,.,TRBJ1-1,CAGTLTGMNTEAFF
TRBV10-3,medium-sized,TRBJ2-2,CAISEGITGELFF
TRBV28,.,TRBJ2-7,CASQRGTGGFYEQYF
TRBV12-3/TRBV12-4,.,TRBJ1-1,CASNLDQDTEAFF
TRBV25-1,many,TRBJ2-7,CASSEFATAAEQYF
TRBV18,many,TRBJ2-3,CASSPTSTTDTQYF
TRBV29-1,many,TRBJ1-4,CSVGLVATNEKLFF
TRBV7-8,many,TRBJ2-7,CASSRRDNPYEQYF
TRBV5-1,.,TRBJ2-7,CASSGGQVAVEQYF
TRBV19,many,TRBJ2-5,CATSPGGMVTQYF
TRBV28,few,TRBJ2-3,CASSLEGGSTDTQYF
TRBV7-9,.,TRBJ2-7,CASTSLDRSSYEQYF
TRBV2,few,TRBJ1-2,CAMEGVDGYTF
TRBV12-3/TRBV12-4,many,TRBJ2-7,CASSFERTGGPSREQYF
TRBV24-1,many,TRBJ1-2,CATSGTEINYGYTF